The clone carrying this T cell receptor (beta chain) appeared many times. Its antigen is unidentified. TCRdb fed the 5' RACE reads into MiXCR, producing one record per CDR3 protein. The table lists under 40,000 distinct CDR3 sequences, 6.5% to 7.5% of them singletons. The data stem from a study of neurological immune-mediated disorders. Study conclusions and caveats: The highest TCR clonal expansion occurred in HTLV-1-associated myelopathy; multiple sclerosis fell below healthy controls. No CDR3 amino acid sequences were shared by expanded clones across subjects, suggesting private repertoires in all groups.

A blood bank in Maryland, USA, provided the volunteers who served as healthy controls. This sequence was found in a man between 45 and 60 years old in good health. The sample was CD4+ T cells from blood.

CDR3 in amino acids: CASSQGPAGSGNQPQHF. The DNA for the CDR3 is TGCGCCAGCAGCCAAGGGCCGGCAGGGAGCGGCAATCAGCCCCAGCATTTT. This chain joins TRBV4-1 and TRBJ1-5; TRBD1 is a possible D gene (5 bases). Germline values: CDR1 MGHRA, CDR2 YSYEKL. The CDR3 sequence is 17 residues long. Trimming cost V 1 base and J 2 bases, with 15 bases left between them.